This T cell receptor beta chain was profiled in a study of cytomegalovirus exposure and HLA in healthy donors. Study context: Most genotyped donors, 81% of fewer than 400, had Caucasian-associated genetic ancestry.

The PCR made use of 60 Vbeta and 13 Jbeta primers. Assay used: immunoSEQ multiplex PCR; TCRdb lists only in-frame clones, some missing. The table records fewer than 25,000 clones, over 75% of them present only once. Regarding the study as a whole: Accurate predictions that matched the HLA-A and HLA-B alleles of most subjects were reportedly made from TCR beta sequences. A few CMV-associated chains proved CMV antigen-specific in vitro.

This CDR3 is 14 amino acids long. The germline gives CDR1 LNHDA, CDR2 SQIVND (reference sequence). Trimming pared 6 bases from V and 3 bases from J, leaving 14 bases between. This clone was observed a handful of times. What it binds is not known. This chain uses TRBV19 with TRBJ1-1; a possible D gene is TRBD1 (6 bases). Input material: PBMCs. The sequence was obtained from a man in his 60s in good health and CMV-seronegative. The chain's CDR3 is CASRAQGTYTEAFF. The CDR3 DNA is TGTGCCAGTAGAGCCCAGGGGACATACACTGAAGCTTTCTTT. The full variable domain, with the rest looked up from reference TRBV19 and TRBJ1-1, is DGGITQSPKYLFRKEGQNVTLSCEQNLNHDAMYWYRQDPGQGLRLIYYSQIVNDFQKGDIAEGYSVSREKKESFPLTVTSAQKNPTAFYLCASRAQGTYTEAFFGQGTRLTVV.